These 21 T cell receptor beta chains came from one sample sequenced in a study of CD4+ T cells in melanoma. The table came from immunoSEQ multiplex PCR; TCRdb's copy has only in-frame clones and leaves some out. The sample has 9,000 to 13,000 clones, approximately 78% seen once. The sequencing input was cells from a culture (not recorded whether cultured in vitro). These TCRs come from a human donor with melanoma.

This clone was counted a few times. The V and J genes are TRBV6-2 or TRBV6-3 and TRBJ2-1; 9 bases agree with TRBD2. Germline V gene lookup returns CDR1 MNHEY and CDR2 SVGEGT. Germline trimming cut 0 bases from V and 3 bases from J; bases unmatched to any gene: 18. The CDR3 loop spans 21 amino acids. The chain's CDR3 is CASSYSTSSGANYRDYNEQFF. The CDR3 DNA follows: TGTGCCAGCAGTTACTCGACGTCTAGCGGGGCTAACTACCGAGACTACAATGAGCAGTTCTTC.

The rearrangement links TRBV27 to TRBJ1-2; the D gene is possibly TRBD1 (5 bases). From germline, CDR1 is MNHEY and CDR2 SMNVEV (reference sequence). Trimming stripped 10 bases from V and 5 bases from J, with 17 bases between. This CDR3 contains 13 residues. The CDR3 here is CATTKGGGYGYTF. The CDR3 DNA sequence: TGTGCCACCACGAAGGGCGGGGGATATGGCTACACCTTC.

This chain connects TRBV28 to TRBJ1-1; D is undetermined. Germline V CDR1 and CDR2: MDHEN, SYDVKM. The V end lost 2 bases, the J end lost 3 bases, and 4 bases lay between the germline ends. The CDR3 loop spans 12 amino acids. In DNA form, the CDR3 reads TGTGCCAGCAGTTTACGGCACACTGAAGCTTTCTTT. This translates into CASSLRHTEAFF.

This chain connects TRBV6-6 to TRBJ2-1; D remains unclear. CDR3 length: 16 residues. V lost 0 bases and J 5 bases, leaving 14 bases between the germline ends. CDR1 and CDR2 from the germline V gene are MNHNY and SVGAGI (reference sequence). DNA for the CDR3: TGTGCCAGCAGTTACTCGTTCTTGGAACCGGACAATGAGCAGTTCTTC. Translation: CASSYSFLEPDNEQFF.

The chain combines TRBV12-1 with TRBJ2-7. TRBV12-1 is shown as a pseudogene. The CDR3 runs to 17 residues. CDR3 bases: TGTGCCAGCAGCTTTTTTCCGCAATCGGCACAAACCTACGAGCAGTACTTC. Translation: CASSFFPQSAQTYEQYF.

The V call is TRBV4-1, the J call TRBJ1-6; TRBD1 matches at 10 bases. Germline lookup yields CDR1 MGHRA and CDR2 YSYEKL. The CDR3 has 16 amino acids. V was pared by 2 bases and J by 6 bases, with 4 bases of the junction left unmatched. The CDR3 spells CASSQPGQGPNSPLHF. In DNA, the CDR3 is TGCGCCAGCAGCCAACCGGGACAGGGGCCTAATTCACCCCTCCACTTT.

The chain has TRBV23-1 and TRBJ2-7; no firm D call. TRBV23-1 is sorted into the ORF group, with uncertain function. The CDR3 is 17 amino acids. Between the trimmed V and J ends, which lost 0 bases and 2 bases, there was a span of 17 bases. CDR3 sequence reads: CASSQSIAQENTYEQYF. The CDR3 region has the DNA TGCGCCAGCAGTCAATCAATCGCCCAGGAAAATACCTACGAGCAGTACTTC.

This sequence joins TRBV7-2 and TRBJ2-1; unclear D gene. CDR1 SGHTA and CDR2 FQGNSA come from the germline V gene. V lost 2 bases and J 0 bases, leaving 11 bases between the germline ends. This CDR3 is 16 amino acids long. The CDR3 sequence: CASSLQVRRSYNEQFF. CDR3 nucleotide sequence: TGTGCCAGCAGCTTACAGGTTAGGCGCTCCTACAATGAGCAGTTCTTC.

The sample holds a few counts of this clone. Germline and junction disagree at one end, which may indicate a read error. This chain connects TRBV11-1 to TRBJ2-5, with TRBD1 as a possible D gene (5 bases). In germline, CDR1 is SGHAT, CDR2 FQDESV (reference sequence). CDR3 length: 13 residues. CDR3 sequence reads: CASSLIVGSGLHF. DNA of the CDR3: TGTGCCAGCAGCTTAATTGTTGGGTCAGGGCTTCACTTC.

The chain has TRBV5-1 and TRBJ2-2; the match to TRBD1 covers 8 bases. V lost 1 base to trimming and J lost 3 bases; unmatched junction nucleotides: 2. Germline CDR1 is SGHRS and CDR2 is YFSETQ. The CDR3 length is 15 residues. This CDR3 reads CASSLPQGDTGELFF. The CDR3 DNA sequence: TGCGCCAGCAGCTTGCCACAGGGGGACACCGGGGAGCTGTTTTTT.

The CDR3 sequence is CARSYGTGWPETEAFF. In DNA, the CDR3 is TGTGCCAGAAGCTACGGGACAGGGTGGCCAGAGACTGAAGCTTTCTTT. The rearrangement uses TRBV5-3 and TRBJ1-1; 9 bases are shared with TRBD1. TRBV5-3 is identified as an open reading frame with a role that is uncertain. V gave up 3 bases and J gave up 5 bases; unmatched junction bases: 11. This CDR3 is built from 16 residues.

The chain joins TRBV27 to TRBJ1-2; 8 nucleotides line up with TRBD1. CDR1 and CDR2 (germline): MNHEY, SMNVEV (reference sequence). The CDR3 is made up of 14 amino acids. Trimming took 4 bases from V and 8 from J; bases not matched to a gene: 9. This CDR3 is CASSSSGTGSGYTF. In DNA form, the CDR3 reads TGTGCCAGCAGTTCCTCCGGGACAGGCTCCGGCTACACCTTC.

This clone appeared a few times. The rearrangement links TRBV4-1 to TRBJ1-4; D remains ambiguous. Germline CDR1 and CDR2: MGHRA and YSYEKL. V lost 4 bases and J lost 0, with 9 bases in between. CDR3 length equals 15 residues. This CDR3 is CASSPPYATNEKLFF. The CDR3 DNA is TGCGCCAGCAGCCCCCCATATGCAACTAATGAAAAACTGTTTTTT.

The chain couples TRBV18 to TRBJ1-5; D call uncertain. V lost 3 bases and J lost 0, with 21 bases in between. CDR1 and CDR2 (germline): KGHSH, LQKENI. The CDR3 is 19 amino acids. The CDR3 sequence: CASSPTSRDLDLSNQPQHF. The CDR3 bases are TGTGCCAGCTCACCCACATCGAGAGACCTAGACCTTAGCAATCAGCCCCAGCATTTT.

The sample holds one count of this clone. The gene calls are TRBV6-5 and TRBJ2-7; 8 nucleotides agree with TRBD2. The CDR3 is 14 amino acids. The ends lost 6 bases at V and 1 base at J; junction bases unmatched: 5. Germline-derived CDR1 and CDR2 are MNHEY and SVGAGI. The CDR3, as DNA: TGTGCCAGCAGCCCGGGACTAGTTTCCTACGAGCAGTACTTC. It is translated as CASSPGLVSYEQYF.

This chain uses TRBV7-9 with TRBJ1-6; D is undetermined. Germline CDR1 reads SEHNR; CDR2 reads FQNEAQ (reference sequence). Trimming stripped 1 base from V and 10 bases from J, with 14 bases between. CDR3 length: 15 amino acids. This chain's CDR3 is CASSLGERDGSPLHF. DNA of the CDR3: TGTGCCAGCAGCTTAGGGGAGAGGGATGGATCACCCCTCCACTTT. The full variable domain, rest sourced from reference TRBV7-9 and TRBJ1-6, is DTGVSQNPRHKITKRGQNVTFRCDPISEHNRLYWYRQTLGQGPEFLTYFQNEAQLEKSRLLSDRFSAERPKGSFSTLEIQRTEQGDSAMYLCASSLGERDGSPLHFGNGTRLTVT.

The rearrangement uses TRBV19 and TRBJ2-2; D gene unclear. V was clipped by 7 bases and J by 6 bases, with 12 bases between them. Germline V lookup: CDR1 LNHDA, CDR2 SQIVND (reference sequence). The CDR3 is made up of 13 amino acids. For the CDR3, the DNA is TGTGCCAGTACCCTTGAGCCGGCCGGGGAGCTGTTTTTT. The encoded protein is CASTLEPAGELFF.

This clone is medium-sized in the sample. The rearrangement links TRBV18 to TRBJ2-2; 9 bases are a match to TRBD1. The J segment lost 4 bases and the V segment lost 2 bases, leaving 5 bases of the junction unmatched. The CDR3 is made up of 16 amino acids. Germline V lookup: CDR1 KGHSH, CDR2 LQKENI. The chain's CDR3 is CASSPAGQGSTGELFF. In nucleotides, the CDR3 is TGTGCCAGCTCACCAGCGGGACAGGGCTCCACCGGGGAGCTGTTTTTT.

CDR3 residues: CASSLGAGRISSGANVLTF. CDR3 DNA: TGTGCCAGCAGCTTGGGGGCAGGGCGTATATCCTCTGGGGCCAACGTCCTGACTTTC. The chain employs TRBV5-6 and TRBJ2-6; D might be TRBD1 (5 bases). This CDR3 contains 19 residues. CDR1 SGHDT and CDR2 YYEEEE come from the germline V gene. The V gene lost 0 bases and the J gene lost 0 bases, with 16 bases spanning the gap. Together with reference TRBV5-6 and TRBJ2-6, the CDR3 gives the full variable domain: DAGVTQSPTHLIKTRGQQVTLRCSPKSGHDTVSWYQQALGQGPQFIFQYYEEEERQRGNFPDRFSGHQFPNYSSELNVNALLLGDSALYLCASSLGAGRISSGANVLTFGAGSRLTVL.

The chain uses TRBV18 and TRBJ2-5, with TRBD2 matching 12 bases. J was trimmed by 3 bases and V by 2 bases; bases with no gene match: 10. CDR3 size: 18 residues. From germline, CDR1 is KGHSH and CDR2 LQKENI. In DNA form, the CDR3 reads TGTGCCAGCTCACCAACGGGACTAGCGGGCTCCGGGGAAGAGACCCAGTACTTC. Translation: CASSPTGLAGSGEETQYF.

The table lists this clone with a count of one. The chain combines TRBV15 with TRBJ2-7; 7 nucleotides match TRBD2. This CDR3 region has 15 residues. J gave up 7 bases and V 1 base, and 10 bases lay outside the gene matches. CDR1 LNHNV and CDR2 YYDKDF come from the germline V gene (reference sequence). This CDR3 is CATSRGLANLREQYF. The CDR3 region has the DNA TGTGCCACCAGCAGAGGACTAGCCAACTTACGTGAGCAGTACTTC.